This is a list of T cell receptor beta chains from one sample in a study of blood T cell repertoires in COVID-19. Repertoires were generated with immunoSEQ multiplex PCR, while TCRdb's copy carries only in-frame clones and drops some. The table has over 100,000 clones, about 85% seen once. The source material was peripheral blood. The receptors shown here come from a man aged 35 to 55 with acute or convalescent COVID-19. CDR3s include the opening cysteine and the closing phenylalanine or tryptophan. Each record gives: V gene, J gene, D gene, clone size, CDR3 DNA, CDR3 protein. A D gene is named only where the DNA matches it firmly. Rows may omit the clone size; those that give it use once, few, many or a size class.

>TRBV10-3|TRBJ1-3|-|-
TGTGCCACCCAACAGGGTGCGGGAAACACCATATATTTT
CATQQGAGNTIYF
>TRBV9|TRBJ2-2|-|-
TGTGCCAGCAGCTCAAATCAGGGGTGGCAACCAAACACCGGGGAGCTGTTTTTT
CASSSNQGWQPNTGELFF
>TRBV15|TRBJ2-7|TRBD2|-
TGTGCCACCAGCAGAGAGGGAGGGCTAGGTAACGAGCAGTACTTC
CATSREGGLGNEQYF
>TRBV5-5|TRBJ1-6|TRBD1|once
TGTGCCAGCAGTTTTATGGGACAGGTCAATTCACCCCTCCACTTT
CASSFMGQVNSPLHF
>TRBV11-3|TRBJ2-3|TRBD2|-
TGTGCCAGCAGCTTAGGCGGGGGGCCGCTCAACACAGATACGCAGTATTTT
CASSLGGGPLNTDTQYF
>TRBV29-1|TRBJ2-1|TRBD2|few
TGCAGCACACCGAACGGGGTAGCGGGAGCCAATGAGCAGTTCTTC
CSTPNGVAGANEQFF
>TRBV20-1|TRBJ2-3|-|-
TGCAGTGCTAGCAGGGATACGCAGTATTTT
CSASRDTQYF
>TRBV4-3|TRBJ2-3|-|-
TGCGCCAGCAGCCCGACTCAATCGGATACGCAGTATTTT
CASSPTQSDTQYF
>TRBV6-2/TRBV6-3|TRBJ2-1|-|few
TGTGCCAGCAGTTACTCGAGGCGGAACCCCAGCTCCTACAATGAGCAGTTCTTC
CASSYSRRNPSSYNEQFF
>TRBV7-9|TRBJ2-1|-|once
TGTGCCAGCAGCTTGCGGGGCCCGGCGGAGTTCTTC
CASSLRGPAEFF
>TRBV4-2|TRBJ1-5|-|-
TGTGCCAGCAGCCCACAGGGTAGCCTTAGCAATCAGCCCCAGCATTTT
CASSPQGSLSNQPQHF
>TRBV4-1|TRBJ2-7|TRBD2|-
TGCGCCAGCAGCCAAGGACTAGCGGGTGACGAGCAGTACTTC
CASSQGLAGDEQYF
>TRBV6-5|TRBJ1-2|-|few
TGTGCCAGCAGTTATAATAGTAACTATGGCTACACCTTC
CASSYNSNYGYTF
>TRBV20-1|TRBJ2-1|TRBD1|-
TGCAGTGCTAGTGGGCAGGGGGCCTACAATGAGCAGTTCTTC
CSASGQGAYNEQFF
>TRBV5-1|TRBJ2-1|-|-
TGCGCCAGCAGCTTTAGCGTCGGGAGCTCCTACAATGAGCAGTTCTTC
CASSFSVGSSYNEQFF
>TRBV28|TRBJ1-3|-|-
TGTGCCAGCAGCCTACCGGGGACAAAAGTCTCTGGAAACACCATATATTTT
CASSLPGTKVSGNTIYF
>TRBV28|TRBJ1-3|-|-
TGTGCCAGCAGTTTAGGAGGGAGCTCTGGAAACACCATATATTTT
CASSLGGSSGNTIYF
>TRBV6-1|TRBJ2-3|-|once
TGTGCCAGCAGTGAGCTAGGGGCTTGGTCAGATACGCAGTATTTT
CASSELGAWSDTQYF
>TRBV3-1/TRBV3-2|TRBJ2-7|-|-
TGTGCCAGCAGCCAAGATGAGGACAGCTTAACCTACGAGCAGTACTTC
CASSQDEDSLTYEQYF
>TRBV5-3|TRBJ2-7|-|-
TGTGCCAGAAGCGGTGCTAGCGGGACAGGGGTGTACTACGAGCAGTACTTC
CARSGASGTGVYYEQYF
>TRBV6-5|TRBJ1-1|TRBD1|-
TGTGCCAGCAGTTATACAGGGGGCACTGAAGCTTTCTTT
CASSYTGGTEAFF
>TRBV6-4|TRBJ2-3|-|-
TGTGCCAGCAGTGTGGTGGGGCTAAGCACAGATACGCAGTATTTT
CASSVVGLSTDTQYF
>TRBV10-2|TRBJ2-3|TRBD2|-
TGCGCCAGCAGAGAGGGCGGGGGGGGTACGCAGTATTTT
CASREGGGGTQYF
>TRBV28|TRBJ2-3|TRBD2|once
TGTGCCAGTAGGTCGGGAGGGACAGATACGCAGTATTTT
CASRSGGTDTQYF
>TRBV9|TRBJ2-2|-|once
TGTGCCAGCAGCGTCACGACAAGGAACACCGGGGAGCTGTTTTTT
CASSVTTRNTGELFF
>TRBV2|TRBJ1-4|TRBD1|-
TGTGCCAGCAGTGAAATGACAGGGGTTGAAAAACTGTTTTTT
CASSEMTGVEKLFF
>TRBV7-9|TRBJ2-3|TRBD1|-
TGTGCCAGCAGCTTGGGACAGGTCTCTAGCACAGATACGCAGTATTTT
CASSLGQVSSTDTQYF
>TRBV5-1|TRBJ2-1|TRBD2|once
TGCGCCAGCAAAAACTTATTAGCGGGAGGGCCCGGTGAGCAGTTCTTC
CASKNLLAGGPGEQFF
>TRBV6-5|TRBJ2-4|TRBD1|-
TGTGCCAGCAGCCTTGGACAGGGGGACATTCAGTACTTC
CASSLGQGDIQYF
>TRBV5-1|TRBJ2-7|TRBD2|-
TGCGCCAGCAGCTTGCGGGGGGGGTCCGGCCCCTCCTACGAGCAGTACTTC
CASSLRGGSGPSYEQYF
>TRBV20-1|TRBJ1-2|-|few
TGCAGTGCTAGTAACGGGATCTATGGCTACACCTTC
CSASNGIYGYTF
>TRBV6-5|TRBJ1-5|-|-
TGTGCCAGCAGCCAGACACCGATTAGCAATCAGCCCCAGCATTTT
CASSQTPISNQPQHF
>TRBV15|TRBJ2-5|-|-
TGTGCCACCAGCAGAGATGGGGCTACCCAAGAGACCCAGTACTTC
CATSRDGATQETQYF
>TRBV6-5|TRBJ1-1|-|-
TGTGCCAGCATAGAGACAAACATGAACACTGAAGCTTTCTTT
CASIETNMNTEAFF
>TRBV28|TRBJ2-1|-|-
TGTGCCAGCAGTTCGACTAGTTATGAGCAGTTCTTC
CASSSTSYEQFF
>TRBV7-3|TRBJ2-1|TRBD2|-
TGTGCCAGCAGCTTAACGGCTAGCGGGATGGATGAGCAGTTCTTC
CASSLTASGMDEQFF
>TRBV10-3|TRBJ1-1|-|few
TGTGCCATCAGTCCCCCCGACAATGGGAGGAAAAGGGCTTTCTTT
CAISPPDNGRKRAFF
>TRBV21-1|TRBJ1-4|-|-
TGTGCCAGCAGTAGGGGGCGGACGAATGAAAAACTGTTTTTT
CASSRGRTNEKLFF
>TRBV7-6|TRBJ2-3|TRBD2|-
TGTGCCAGCAGCTTAGCCGATACCGGGACTAGGAGCACAGATACGCAGTATTTT
CASSLADTGTRSTDTQYF
>TRBV5-1|TRBJ2-7|TRBD1|-
TGCGCCAGCAGCTTCGACAGGGTGGCGTACGAGCAGTACTTC
CASSFDRVAYEQYF
>TRBV30|TRBJ1-2|TRBD1|-
TGTGCCTGGAGAAGAGGGGGCAGGGAGAGAAATGGCTACACCTTC
CAWRRGGRERNGYTF